Listed here are 13 T cell receptor beta chains from one sample, sequenced in a study of blood T cell repertoires in COVID-19. The method was immunoSEQ multiplex PCR; TCRdb's version includes in-frame clones alone and lacks a portion of them. The sample yields approximately 200,000 clones, more than 65% seen once. The specimen sequenced was PBMCs or T cells enriched from blood (not recorded which). The receptors here all came from a man aged 35 to 55 who had recovered from COVID-19.

The chain couples TRBV5-4 to TRBJ2-3; possible D gene TRBD2, 7 bases. The CDR3 sequence is 16 residues long. Per germline, CDR1 SGHNT and CDR2 YYREEE (reference sequence). V lost 0 bases and J 0 bases, leaving 11 bases between the germline ends. CDR3 region: CASSLGRGASTDTQYF. CDR3 bases: TGTGCCAGCAGCTTGGGCCGGGGGGCAAGCACAGATACGCAGTATTTT.

The genes are TRBV6-1 and TRBJ2-3, with D possibly TRBD1 on 6 matching bases. The CDR3 is made up of 16 amino acids. Trimming left V 1 base short and J 8 bases short, with 19 bases between. The germline gives CDR1 MNHNS, CDR2 SASEGT. CDR3 amino acids: CASSEGSAGEGGTQYF. The DNA for the CDR3 is TGTGCCAGCAGTGAAGGGTCGGCAGGTGAAGGGGGTACGCAGTATTTT.

This clone was observed a single time. This rearrangement joins TRBV15 to TRBJ1-5; D ambiguous. Germline V gives CDR1 LNHNV, CDR2 YYDKDF (reference sequence). CDR3 length equals 14 residues. Trimming took off 9 bases at V and 1 base at J, with 13 bases between the two ends. The CDR3 spells CATGPRPSNQPQHF. The CDR3 region has the DNA TGTGCCACTGGGCCGCGCCCCAGCAATCAGCCCCAGCATTTT. The variable domain in full, completed from reference TRBV15 and TRBJ1-5, reads DAMVIQNPRYQVTQFGKPVTLSCSQTLNHNVMYWYQQKSSQAPKLLFHYYDKDFNNEADTPDNFQSRRPNTSFCFLDIRSPGLGDTAMYLCATGPRPSNQPQHFGDGTRLSIL.

This clone has only one observation. The genes are TRBV6-4 and TRBJ1-2; 12 bases match TRBD1. This CDR3 comprises 16 residues. V lost 0 bases and J lost 2; bases outside the gene matches: 1. Germline CDR1 is MRHNA and CDR2 is SNTAGT. The CDR3 bases are TGTGCCAGCAGTGACTCGGGACAGGGGGCGAACTATGGCTACACCTTC. It codes for CASSDSGQGANYGYTF.

This sequence joins TRBV2 and TRBJ1-5, with 8 bases identical to TRBD1. Germline CDR1 and CDR2: SNHLY and FYNNEI. Trimming removed 6 bases from V and 3 bases from J; junction bases left unmatched: 4. The CDR3 is 14 amino acids. DNA for the CDR3: TGTGCCAGCAGCAGGGGGCTCGTCAATCAGCCCCAGCATTTT. Encoded protein: CASSRGLVNQPQHF.

J is TRBJ1-1 and V is TRBV19; D may be TRBD1 (5 bases). CDR1 and CDR2 (germline): LNHDA, SQIVND (reference sequence). The CDR3 has 13 residues. Trimming stripped 3 bases from V and 4 bases from J, with 9 bases between. The CDR3 nucleotides read TGTGCCAGTAGTATTCTGGGGCCCACTGAAGCTTTCTTT. Amino acids: CASSILGPTEAFF.

This clone appeared once. The V gene is TRBV10-1, the J gene TRBJ2-2; the match to TRBD1 covers 7 bases. With 5 bases clipped from V and 5 bases from J, the junction kept 11 bases outside the gene matches. Germline V gene sequence: CDR1 WNHNN, CDR2 SYGVQD (reference sequence). The CDR3 spans 16 residues. CDR3 in amino acids: CASSSARQGRTGELFF. In DNA, the CDR3 is TGCGCCAGCAGTTCCGCCCGACAGGGTCGAACCGGGGAGCTGTTTTTT.

This sequence joins TRBV19 and TRBJ2-3; D ambiguous. V lost 7 bases to trimming and J lost 5 bases, with 16 bases between them. The CDR3 spans 14 residues. Per the germline V gene, CDR1 is LNHDA and CDR2 is SQIVND (reference sequence). The chain's CDR3 is CASNSGPIIDTQYF. The CDR3 DNA reads TGTGCCAGTAATTCTGGGCCGATAATAGATACGCAGTATTTT.

The V and J genes are TRBV13 and TRBJ2-7, with D maybe TRBD1 (5 bases). The CDR3 runs to 15 residues. Germline CDR1 is PRHDT and CDR2 is FYEKMQ (reference sequence). V lost 0 bases and J lost 4, with 13 bases in between. The CDR3 loop is CASSLGPGLAYEQYF. DNA for the CDR3: TGTGCCAGCAGCTTAGGGCCAGGGTTAGCTTACGAGCAGTACTTC.

The J gene is TRBJ2-7, the V gene TRBV5-1; 8 bases line up with TRBD1. CDR3 length: 14 amino acids. CDR1 is SGHRS, CDR2 YFSETQ, per germline. The V and J ends lost 6 bases and 3 bases, in that order; junction bases with no gene match: 8. CDR3 nucleotides: TGCGCCAGCACCCCCGGACAGGGCCTCTACGAGCAGTACTTC. It yields the protein CASTPGQGLYEQYF.

This rearrangement joins TRBV19 to TRBJ1-1; possibly TRBD1 for D (6 bases). The V gene's germline CDR1 is LNHDA and CDR2 SQIVND (reference sequence). The CDR3 is 15 amino acids. Trimming stripped 2 bases from V and 5 bases from J, with 15 bases between. The CDR3 region is CASSIKPRGRTEAFF. In nucleotides, the CDR3 is TGTGCCAGTAGTATAAAACCCAGGGGAAGGACTGAAGCTTTCTTT.

The V gene is TRBV4-1, the J gene TRBJ1-6; TRBD1 matches 7 bases. Germline V CDR1 and CDR2: MGHRA, YSYEKL. V lost 3 bases and J lost 14; bases outside the gene matches: 16. The CDR3 extends over 16 amino acids. The CDR3 reads CASSQEPGQRLSSLHF. Written as DNA, the CDR3 is TGCGCCAGCAGCCAGGAACCGGGACAGCGTCTCTCATCCCTCCACTTT.

At least ten counts were recorded for this clone. The chain combines TRBV4-3 with TRBJ2-1; 8 nucleotides agree with TRBD2. The J segment lost 3 bases and the V segment lost 0 bases, leaving 4 bases of the junction unmatched. Germline-derived CDR1 and CDR2 are LGHNA and YSLEER. The CDR3 extends over 16 amino acids. CDR3 DNA: TGCGCCAGCAGCCAAGAGGAGCGGGGGTTCTACAATGAGCAGTTCTTC. Translating it yields CASSQEERGFYNEQFF.